This entry describes one T cell receptor (beta chain). TCRdb's table, derived via immunoSEQ multiplex PCR, lists solely in-frame clones and lacks some. The data show fewer than 1.8 million clones, with around 98.5% seen just once and about 0.35% held by the top ten. The data derive from a study of shared clonotypes between healthy human individuals. The V gene's germline CDR1 is MDHEN and CDR2 SYDVKM. The CDR3 extends over 12 amino acids. V was clipped by 8 bases and J by 1 base, with 8 bases between them. The receptor was isolated from a man between 25 and 39 years old in good health. The rearrangement links TRBV28 to TRBJ2-5; unclear D gene. The specimen sequenced was naive CD4+ T cells sorted from blood. Stated subset: CD45RA+ positively selected. CDR3 DNA: TGTGCCAGCGGCGGTCGCCAAGAGACCCAGTACTTC. Protein product: CASGGRQETQYF.